This T cell receptor beta chain was recovered during a study of HIV-infected children after antiretroviral therapy interruption. About the study: Children were on planned treatment interruption or continuous treatment. For the interruption arm, samples span week 0 through about 3 years after study end.

This clonotype has ten or more counts. Its target is unknown. V was clipped by 0 bases and J by 6 bases, with 13 bases between them. Germline loops: CDR1 SGHVS, CDR2 FQNEAQ. The CDR3 is 15 amino acids. Treatment: PENTA 11 planned treatment interruption arm or continuous ART arm. Study outcomes and limitations: Some non-naive CD45RA+ T cells might be present among sorted naive cells.

A 3' RACE protocol on RNA, with unique molecular identifiers, produced the TCR library. TCRdb re-derived calls from the 3' RACE reads in MiXCR, one entry per CDR3 protein. Among some 90,000 distinct CDR3 sequences listed, around 6.9% were seen once. Material: CD45RA+ CD4+ T cells from PBMCs, pooled from several time points, obtained from a donor given antiretroviral therapy, either interrupted or continuous. The subset denotes: naive CD4+ CD45RA+ CD45RO- T cells. The rearrangement joins TRBV7-8 to TRBJ2-3; tentative D call: TRBD2 (5 bases). This clonotype was obtained from a pool of human donors with HIV. CDR3 loop: CASSLAGVVFDTQYF. CDR3 sequence (DNA): TGTGCCAGCAGCTTAGCCGGGGTAGTCTTCGATACGCAGTATTTT. The complete variable domain, with remaining parts taken from reference TRBV7-8 and TRBJ2-3, reads GAGVSQSPRYKVAKRGQDVALRCDPISGHVSLFWYQQALGQGPEFLTYFQNEAQLDKSGLPSDRFFAERPEGSVSTLKIQRTQQEDSAVYLCASSLAGVVFDTQYFGPGTRLTVL.